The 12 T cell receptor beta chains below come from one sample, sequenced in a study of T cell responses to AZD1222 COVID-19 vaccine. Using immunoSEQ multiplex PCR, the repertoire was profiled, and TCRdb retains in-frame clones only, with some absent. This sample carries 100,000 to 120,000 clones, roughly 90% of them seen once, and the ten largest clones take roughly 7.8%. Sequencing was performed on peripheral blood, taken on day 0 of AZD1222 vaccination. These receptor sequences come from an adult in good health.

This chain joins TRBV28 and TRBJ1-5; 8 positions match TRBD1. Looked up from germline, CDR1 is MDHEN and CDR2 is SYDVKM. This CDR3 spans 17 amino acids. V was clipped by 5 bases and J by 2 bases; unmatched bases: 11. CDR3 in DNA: TGTGCCAGCAGTCGCCCGACAGGGGTGCCCGGCAATCAGCCCCAGCATTTT. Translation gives CASSRPTGVPGNQPQHF.

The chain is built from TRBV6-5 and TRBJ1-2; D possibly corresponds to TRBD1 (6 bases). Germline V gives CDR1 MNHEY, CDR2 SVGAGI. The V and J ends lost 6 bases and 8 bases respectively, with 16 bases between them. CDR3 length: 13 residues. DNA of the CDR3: TGTGCCAGCAGGGCAGGGGACCTTTGGGGCTACACCTTC. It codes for CASRAGDLWGYTF.

In nucleotides, the CDR3 is TGTGCCAGCAGCTTAGCGGGACAGGGGGCCGGAATGATCTATGGCTACACCTTC. As protein: CASSLAGQGAGMIYGYTF. The V and J genes are TRBV11-1 and TRBJ1-2; 12 bases are shared with TRBD1. Germline CDR1 is SGHAT and CDR2 is FQDESV (reference sequence). J lost 4 bases, V lost 0 bases, and 9 bases had no gene match. The CDR3 sequence is 18 residues long.

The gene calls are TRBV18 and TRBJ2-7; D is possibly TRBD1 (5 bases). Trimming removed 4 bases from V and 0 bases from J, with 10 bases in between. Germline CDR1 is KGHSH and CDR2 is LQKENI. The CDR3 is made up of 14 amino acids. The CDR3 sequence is CASSRGSSSYEQYF. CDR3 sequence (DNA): TGTGCCAGCTCACGGGGCAGCAGCTCCTACGAGCAGTACTTC.

For the CDR3, the DNA is TGTGCCAGTAGAAATGGGACAGGGGGGTTGCGGCGTACTGAAGCTTTCTTT. It encodes CASRNGTGGLRRTEAFF. V and J are TRBV19 and TRBJ1-1; 11 bases agree with TRBD1. Looked up from germline, CDR1 is LNHDA and CDR2 is SQIVND (reference sequence). Germline trimming cut 6 bases from V and 5 bases from J; bases unmatched to any gene: 14. The CDR3 loop spans 17 amino acids.

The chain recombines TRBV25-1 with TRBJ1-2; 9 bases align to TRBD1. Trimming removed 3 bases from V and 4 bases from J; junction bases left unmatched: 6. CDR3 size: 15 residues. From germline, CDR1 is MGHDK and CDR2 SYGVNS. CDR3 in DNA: TGTGCCAGCAGTGACCTCGGACAGGGGTTCTATGGCTACACCTTC. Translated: CASSDLGQGFYGYTF.

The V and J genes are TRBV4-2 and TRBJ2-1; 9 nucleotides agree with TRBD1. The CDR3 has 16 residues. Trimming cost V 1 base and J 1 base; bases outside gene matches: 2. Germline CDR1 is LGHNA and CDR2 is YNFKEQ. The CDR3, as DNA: TGTGCCAGCAGCCAAGGGGGACAGGGATCCTACAATGAGCAGTTCTTC. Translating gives CASSQGGQGSYNEQFF.

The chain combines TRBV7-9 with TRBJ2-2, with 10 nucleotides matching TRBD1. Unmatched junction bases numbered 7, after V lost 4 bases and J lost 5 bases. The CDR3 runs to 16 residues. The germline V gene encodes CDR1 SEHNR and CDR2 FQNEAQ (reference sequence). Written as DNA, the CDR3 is TGTGCCAGCAGCTCCTCCAGACAGGGGGCGACCGGGGAGCTGTTTTTT. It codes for CASSSSRQGATGELFF.

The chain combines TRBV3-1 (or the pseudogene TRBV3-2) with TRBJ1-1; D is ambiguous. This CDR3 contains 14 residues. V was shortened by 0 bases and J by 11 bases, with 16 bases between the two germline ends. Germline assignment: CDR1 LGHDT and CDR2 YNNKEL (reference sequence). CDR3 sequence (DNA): TGTGCCAGCAGCCAAGAGGATTGGGAAGTTGGGGCTTTCTTT. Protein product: CASSQEDWEVGAFF.

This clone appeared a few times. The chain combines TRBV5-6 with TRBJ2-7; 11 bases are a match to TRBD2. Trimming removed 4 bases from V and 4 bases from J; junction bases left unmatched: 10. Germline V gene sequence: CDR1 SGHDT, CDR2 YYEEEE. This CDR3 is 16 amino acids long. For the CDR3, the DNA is TGTGCCAGCAGCATACTAGCGGGGGTGACGGCGTACGAGCAGTACTTC. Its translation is CASSILAGVTAYEQYF. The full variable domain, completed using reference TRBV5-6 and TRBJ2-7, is DAGVTQSPTHLIKTRGQQVTLRCSPKSGHDTVSWYQQALGQGPQFIFQYYEEEERQRGNFPDRFSGHQFPNYSSELNVNALLLGDSALYLCASSILAGVTAYEQYFGPGTRLTVT.

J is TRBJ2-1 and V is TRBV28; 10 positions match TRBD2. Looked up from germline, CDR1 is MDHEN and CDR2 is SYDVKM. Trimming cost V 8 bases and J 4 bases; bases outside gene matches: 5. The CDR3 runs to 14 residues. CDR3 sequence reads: CASSRTSGYNEQFF. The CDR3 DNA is TGTGCCAGCTCACGGACTAGCGGTTACAATGAGCAGTTCTTC.

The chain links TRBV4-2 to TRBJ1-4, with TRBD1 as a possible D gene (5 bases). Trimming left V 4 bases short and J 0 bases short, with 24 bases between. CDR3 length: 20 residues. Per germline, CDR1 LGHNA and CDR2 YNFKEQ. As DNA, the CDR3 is TGTGCCAGCAGCCGCGTTCCGGGACGCCGAGGAGTTGCAACTAATGAAAAACTGTTTTTT. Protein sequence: CASSRVPGRRGVATNEKLFF.